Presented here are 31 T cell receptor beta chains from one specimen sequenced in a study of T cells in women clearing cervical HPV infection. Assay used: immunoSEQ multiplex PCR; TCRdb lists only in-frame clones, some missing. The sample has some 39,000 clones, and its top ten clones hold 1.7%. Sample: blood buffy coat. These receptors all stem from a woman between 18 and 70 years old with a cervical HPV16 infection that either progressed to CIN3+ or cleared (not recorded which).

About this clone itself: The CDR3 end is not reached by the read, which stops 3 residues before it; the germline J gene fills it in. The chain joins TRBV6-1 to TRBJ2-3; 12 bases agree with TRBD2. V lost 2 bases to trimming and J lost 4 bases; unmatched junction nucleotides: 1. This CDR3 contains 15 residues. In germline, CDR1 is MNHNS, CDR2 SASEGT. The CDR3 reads CASSELAGGPDTQYF. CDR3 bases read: TGTGCCAGCAGTGAACTAGCGGGGGGGCCAGATACG.

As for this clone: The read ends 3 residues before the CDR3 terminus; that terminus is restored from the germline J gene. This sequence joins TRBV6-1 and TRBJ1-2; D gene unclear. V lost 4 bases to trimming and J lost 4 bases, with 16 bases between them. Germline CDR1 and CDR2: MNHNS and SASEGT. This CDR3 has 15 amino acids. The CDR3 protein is CASSGLRPGRYGYTF. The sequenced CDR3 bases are TGTGCCAGCAGTGGCTTGAGACCTGGGCGCTATGGC.

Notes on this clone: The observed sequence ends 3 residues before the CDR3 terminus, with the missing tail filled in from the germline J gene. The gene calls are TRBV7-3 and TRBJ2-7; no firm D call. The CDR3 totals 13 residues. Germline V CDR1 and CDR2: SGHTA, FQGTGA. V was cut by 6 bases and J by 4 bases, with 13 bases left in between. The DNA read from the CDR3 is TGTGCCAGCAGGGATAAATCGGGTTACGAG. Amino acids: CASRDKSGYE. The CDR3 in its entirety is CASRDKSGYEQYF.

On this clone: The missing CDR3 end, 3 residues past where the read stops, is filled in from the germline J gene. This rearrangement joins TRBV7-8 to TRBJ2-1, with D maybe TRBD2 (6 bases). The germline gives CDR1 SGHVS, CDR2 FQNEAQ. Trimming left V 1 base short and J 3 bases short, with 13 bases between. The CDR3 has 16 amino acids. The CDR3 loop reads CASSLERLASYNEQFF. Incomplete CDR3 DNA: TGTGCCAGCAGCTTAGAGCGTCTAGCGAGCTACAATGAG.

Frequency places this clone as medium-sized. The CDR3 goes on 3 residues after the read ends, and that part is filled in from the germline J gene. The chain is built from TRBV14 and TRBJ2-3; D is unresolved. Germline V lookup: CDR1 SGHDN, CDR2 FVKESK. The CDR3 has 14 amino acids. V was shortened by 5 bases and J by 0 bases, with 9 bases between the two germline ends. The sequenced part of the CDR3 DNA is TGTGCCAGCAGCTCACTTGAGAGCACAGATACG. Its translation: CASSSLESTDT. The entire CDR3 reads CASSSLESTDTQYF.

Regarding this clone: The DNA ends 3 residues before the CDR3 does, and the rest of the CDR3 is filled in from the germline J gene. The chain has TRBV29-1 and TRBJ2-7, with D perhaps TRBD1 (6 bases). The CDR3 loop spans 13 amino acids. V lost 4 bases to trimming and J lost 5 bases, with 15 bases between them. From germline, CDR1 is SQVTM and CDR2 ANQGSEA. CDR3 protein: CSVGVGAANEQYF. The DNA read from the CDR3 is TGCAGCGTTGGAGTGGGGGCTGCCAACGAG.

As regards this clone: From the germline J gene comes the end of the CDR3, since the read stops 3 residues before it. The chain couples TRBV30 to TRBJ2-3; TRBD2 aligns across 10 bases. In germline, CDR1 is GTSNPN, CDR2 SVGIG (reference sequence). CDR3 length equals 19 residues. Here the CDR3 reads CAWAGPSAVAGGTQETQYF. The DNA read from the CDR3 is TGTGCCTGGGCAGGACCTTCGGCGGTAGCGGGGGGTACCCAAGAGACG.

The sequenced part of the CDR3 DNA is TGTGCCAGCAGCTTAGTGCGGGATCAGCCG. This encodes CASSLVRDQP. The CDR3 reads in full as CASSLVRDQPQYF. The chain uses TRBV7-2 and TRBJ2-3; TRBD2 might be the D (6 bases). The read is 3 residues too short to cover the CDR3 end, so that end is filled in from the germline J gene. The CDR3 extends over 13 amino acids. Germline values: CDR1 SGHTA, CDR2 FQGNSA.

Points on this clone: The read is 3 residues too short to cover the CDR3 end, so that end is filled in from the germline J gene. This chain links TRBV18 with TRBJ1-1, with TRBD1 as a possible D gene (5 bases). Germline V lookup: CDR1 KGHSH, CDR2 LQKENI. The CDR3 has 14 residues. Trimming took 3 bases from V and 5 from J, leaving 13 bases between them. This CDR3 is CASSPVLGQTEAFF. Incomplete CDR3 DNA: TGTGCCAGCTCACCGGTCCTGGGGCAGACTGAA.

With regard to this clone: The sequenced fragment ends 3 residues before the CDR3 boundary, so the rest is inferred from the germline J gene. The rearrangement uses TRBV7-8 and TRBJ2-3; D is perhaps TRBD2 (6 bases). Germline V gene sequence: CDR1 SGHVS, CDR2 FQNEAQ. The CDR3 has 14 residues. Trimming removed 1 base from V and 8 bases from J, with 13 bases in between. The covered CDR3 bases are TGTGCCAGCAGCTTAGACCGGGGGTGGGGTACG. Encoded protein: CASSLDRGWGT. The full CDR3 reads CASSLDRGWGTQYF.

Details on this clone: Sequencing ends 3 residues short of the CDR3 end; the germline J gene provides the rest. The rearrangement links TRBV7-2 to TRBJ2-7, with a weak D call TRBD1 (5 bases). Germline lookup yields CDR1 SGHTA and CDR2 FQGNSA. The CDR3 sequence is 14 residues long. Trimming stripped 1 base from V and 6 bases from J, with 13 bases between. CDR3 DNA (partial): TGTGCCAGCAGCTTAGAGGACACCTTTGGCGAG. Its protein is CASSLEDTFGE. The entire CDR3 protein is CASSLEDTFGEQYF.

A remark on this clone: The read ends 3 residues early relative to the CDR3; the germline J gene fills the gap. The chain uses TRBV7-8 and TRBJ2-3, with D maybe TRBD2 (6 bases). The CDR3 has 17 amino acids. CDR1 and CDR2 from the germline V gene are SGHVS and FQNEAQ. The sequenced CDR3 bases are TGTGCCAGCATAATACGGGGAGGCTTATACTCCGAAGAGACG. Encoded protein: CASIIRGGLYSEET. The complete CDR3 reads CASIIRGGLYSEETQYF.

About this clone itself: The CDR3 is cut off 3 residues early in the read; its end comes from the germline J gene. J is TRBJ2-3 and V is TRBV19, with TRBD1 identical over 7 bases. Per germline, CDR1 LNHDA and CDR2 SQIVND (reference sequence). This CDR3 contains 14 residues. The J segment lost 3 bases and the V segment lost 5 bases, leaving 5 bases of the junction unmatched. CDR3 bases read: TGTGCCAGTAGTTACACAGGGGTGACAGATACG. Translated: CASSYTGVTDT. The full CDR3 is CASSYTGVTDTQYF.

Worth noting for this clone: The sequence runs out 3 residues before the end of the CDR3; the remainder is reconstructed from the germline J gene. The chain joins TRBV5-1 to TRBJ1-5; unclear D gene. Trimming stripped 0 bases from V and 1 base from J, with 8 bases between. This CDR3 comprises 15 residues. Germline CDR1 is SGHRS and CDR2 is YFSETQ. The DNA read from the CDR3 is TGCGCCAGCAGCTTGGAGGGTAAGAGCAATCAGCCC. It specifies CASSLEGKSNQP. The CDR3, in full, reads CASSLEGKSNQPQHF.

The CDR3 DNA, read in part, is TGCGCCAGCAGGGAGGGACAGACGAACACTGAA. Its protein is CASREGQTNTE. The whole CDR3 sequence reads CASREGQTNTEAFF. The chain couples TRBV5-1 to TRBJ1-1, with 7 bases identical to TRBD1. The DNA ends 3 residues before the CDR3 does, and the rest of the CDR3 is filled in from the germline J gene. From germline, CDR1 is SGHRS and CDR2 YFSETQ. J lost 1 base, V lost 5 bases, and 5 bases had no gene match. The CDR3 extends over 14 amino acids.

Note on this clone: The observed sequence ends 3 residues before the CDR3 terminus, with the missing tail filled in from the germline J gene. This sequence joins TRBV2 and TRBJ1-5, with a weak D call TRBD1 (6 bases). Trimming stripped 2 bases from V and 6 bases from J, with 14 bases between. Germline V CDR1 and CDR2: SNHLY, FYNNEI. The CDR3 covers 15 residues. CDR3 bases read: TGTGCCAGCAGTGAACAGGGGACGCTAAGTCAGCCC. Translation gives CASSEQGTLSQP. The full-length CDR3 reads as CASSEQGTLSQPQHF.

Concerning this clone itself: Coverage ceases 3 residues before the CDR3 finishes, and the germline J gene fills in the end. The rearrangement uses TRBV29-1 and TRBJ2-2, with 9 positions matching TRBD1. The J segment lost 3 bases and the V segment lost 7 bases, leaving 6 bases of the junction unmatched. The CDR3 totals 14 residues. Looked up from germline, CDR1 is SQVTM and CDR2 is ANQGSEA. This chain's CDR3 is CSAGTGLYTGELFF. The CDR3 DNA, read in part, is TGCAGCGCAGGGACAGGGCTGTACACCGGGGAG.

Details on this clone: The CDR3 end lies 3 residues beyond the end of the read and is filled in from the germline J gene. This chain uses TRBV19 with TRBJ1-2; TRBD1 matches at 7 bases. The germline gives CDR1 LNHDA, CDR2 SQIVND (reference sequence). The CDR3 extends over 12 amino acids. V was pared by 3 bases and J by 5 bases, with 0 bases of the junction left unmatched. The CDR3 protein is CASSMTGYGYTF. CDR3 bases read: TGTGCCAGTAGTATGACAGGGTATGGC. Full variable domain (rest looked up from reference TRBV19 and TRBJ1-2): DGGITQSPKYLFRKEGQNVTLSCEQNLNHDAMYWYRQDPGQGLRLIYYSQIVNDFQKGDIAEGYSVSREKKESFPLTVTSAQKNPTAFYLCASSMTGYGYTFGSGTRLTVV.

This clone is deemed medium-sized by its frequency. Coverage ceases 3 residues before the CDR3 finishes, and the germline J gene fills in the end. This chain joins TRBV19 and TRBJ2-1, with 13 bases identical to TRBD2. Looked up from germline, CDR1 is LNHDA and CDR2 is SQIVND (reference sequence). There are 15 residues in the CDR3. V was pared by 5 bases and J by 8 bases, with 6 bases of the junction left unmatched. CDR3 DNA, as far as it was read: TGTGCCAGTAGTCTAACTAGCGGGGGGGCCGATGAG. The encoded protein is CASSLTSGGADE. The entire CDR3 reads CASSLTSGGADEQFF.

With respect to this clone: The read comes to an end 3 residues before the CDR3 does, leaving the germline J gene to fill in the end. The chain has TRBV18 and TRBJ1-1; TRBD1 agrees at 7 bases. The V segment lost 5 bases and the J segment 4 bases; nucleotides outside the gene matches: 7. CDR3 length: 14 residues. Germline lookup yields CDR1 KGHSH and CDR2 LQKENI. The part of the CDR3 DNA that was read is TGTGCCAGCTCAAACAGGGGATTTGGCACTGAA. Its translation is CASSNRGFGTE. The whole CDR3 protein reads CASSNRGFGTEAFF.

Partial CDR3 DNA: TGTGCCAGTAGTAAGGGACAGACCACCGGGGAG. Protein sequence: CASSKGQTTGE. The whole CDR3 sequence reads CASSKGQTTGELFF. This chain links TRBV19 with TRBJ2-2; TRBD1 agrees at 7 bases. The read is 3 residues too short to cover the CDR3 end, so that end is filled in from the germline J gene. CDR1 is LNHDA, CDR2 SQIVND, per germline (reference sequence). CDR3 length equals 14 residues. Trimming cost V 4 bases and J 4 bases; bases outside gene matches: 3.

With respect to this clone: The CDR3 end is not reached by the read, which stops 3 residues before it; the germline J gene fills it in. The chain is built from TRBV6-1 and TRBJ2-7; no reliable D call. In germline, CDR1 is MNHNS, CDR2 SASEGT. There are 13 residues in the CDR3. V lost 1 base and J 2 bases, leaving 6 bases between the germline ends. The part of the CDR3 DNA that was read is TGTGCCAGCAGTGAAGAAACAGCCTACGAG. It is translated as CASSEETAYE. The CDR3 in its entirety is CASSEETAYEQYF.

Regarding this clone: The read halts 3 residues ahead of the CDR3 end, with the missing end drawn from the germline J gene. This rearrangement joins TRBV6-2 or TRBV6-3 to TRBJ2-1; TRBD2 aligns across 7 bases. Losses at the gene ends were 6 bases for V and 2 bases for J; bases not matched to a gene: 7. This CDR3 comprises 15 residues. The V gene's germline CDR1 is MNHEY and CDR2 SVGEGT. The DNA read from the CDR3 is TGTGCCAGCAGCCTAGCGGCCCTGGCCTACAATGAG. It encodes CASSLAALAYNE. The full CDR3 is CASSLAALAYNEQFF.

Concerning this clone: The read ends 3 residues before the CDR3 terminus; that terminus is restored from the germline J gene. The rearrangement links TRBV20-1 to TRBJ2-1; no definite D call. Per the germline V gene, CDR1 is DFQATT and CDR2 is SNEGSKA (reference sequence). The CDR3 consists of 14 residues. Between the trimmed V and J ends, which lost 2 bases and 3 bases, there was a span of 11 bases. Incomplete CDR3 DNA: TGCAGTGCTAGAACGCCGGTCGACTACAATGAG. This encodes CSARTPVDYNE. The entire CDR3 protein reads CSARTPVDYNEQFF.

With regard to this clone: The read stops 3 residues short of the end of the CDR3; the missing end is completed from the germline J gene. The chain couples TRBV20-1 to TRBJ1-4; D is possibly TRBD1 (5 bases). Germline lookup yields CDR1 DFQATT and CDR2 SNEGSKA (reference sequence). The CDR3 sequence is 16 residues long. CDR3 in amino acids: CSAREHSSSGANVLFF. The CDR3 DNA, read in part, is TGCAGTGCTAGAGAACACAGCAGCTCTGGGGCCAACGTA.

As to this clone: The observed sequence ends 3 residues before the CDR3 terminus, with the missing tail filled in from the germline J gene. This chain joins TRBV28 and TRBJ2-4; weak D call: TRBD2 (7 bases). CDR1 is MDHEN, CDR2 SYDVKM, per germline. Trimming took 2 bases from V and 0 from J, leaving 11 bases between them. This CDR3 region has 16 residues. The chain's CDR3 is CASSLLGGQAKNIQYF. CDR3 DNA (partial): TGTGCCAGCAGTTTACTGGGGGGGCAAGCCAAAAACATT.

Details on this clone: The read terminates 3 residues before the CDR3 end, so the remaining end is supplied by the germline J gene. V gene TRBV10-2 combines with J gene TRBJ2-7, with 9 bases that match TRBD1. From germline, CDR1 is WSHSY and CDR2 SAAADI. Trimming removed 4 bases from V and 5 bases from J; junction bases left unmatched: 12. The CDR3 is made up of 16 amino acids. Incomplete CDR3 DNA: TGCGCCAGCAGTGGTATCCTGGGGACAGGGTTCCACGAG. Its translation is CASSGILGTGFHE. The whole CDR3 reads CASSGILGTGFHEQYF.

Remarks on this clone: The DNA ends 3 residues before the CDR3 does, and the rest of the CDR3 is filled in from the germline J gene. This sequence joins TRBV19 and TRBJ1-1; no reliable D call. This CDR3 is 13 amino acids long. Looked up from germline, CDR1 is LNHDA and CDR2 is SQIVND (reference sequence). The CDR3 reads CASSVQVAGEAFF. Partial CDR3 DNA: TGTGCCAGTAGTGTTCAAGTCGCAGGAGAA.

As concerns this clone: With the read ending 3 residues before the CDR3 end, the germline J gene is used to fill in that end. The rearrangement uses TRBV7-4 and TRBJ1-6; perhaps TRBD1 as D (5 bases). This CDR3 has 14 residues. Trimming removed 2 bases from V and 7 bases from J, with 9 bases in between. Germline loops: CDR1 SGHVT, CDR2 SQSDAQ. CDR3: CASSLQGWNSPLHF. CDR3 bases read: TGTGCCAGCAGCTTACAGGGTTGGAATTCACCC.

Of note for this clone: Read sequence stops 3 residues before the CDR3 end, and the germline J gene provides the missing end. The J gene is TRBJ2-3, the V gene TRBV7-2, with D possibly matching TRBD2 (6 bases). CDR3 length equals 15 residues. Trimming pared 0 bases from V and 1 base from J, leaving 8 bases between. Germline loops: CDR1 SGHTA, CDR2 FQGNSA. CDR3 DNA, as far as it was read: TGTGCCAGCAGCTTAGCGCCTAGCGGCACAGATACG. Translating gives CASSLAPSGTDT. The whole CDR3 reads CASSLAPSGTDTQYF.

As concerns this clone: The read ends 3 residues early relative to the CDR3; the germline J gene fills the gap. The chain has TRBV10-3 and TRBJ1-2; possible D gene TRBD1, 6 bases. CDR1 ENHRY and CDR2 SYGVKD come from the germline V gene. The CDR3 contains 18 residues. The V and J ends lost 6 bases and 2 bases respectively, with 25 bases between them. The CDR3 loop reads CAIRPGRDTGHFNYGYTF. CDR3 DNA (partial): TGTGCCATCAGGCCTGGGCGGGACACGGGACACTTCAACTATGGC.